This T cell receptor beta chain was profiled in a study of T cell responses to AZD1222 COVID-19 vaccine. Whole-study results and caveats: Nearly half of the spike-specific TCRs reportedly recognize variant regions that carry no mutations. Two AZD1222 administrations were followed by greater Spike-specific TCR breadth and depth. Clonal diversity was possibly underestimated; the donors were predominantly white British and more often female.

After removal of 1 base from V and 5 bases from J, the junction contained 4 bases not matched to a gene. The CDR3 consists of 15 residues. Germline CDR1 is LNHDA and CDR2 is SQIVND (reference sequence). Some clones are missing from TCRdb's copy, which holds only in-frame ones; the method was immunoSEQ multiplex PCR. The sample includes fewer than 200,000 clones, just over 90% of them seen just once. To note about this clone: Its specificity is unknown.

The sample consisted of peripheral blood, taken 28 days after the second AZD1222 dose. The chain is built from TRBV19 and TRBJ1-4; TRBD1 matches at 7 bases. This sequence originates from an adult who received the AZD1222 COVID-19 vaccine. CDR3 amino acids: CASSIGQGPNEKLFF. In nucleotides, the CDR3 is TGTGCCAGTAGTATAGGACAGGGACCAAATGAAAAACTGTTTTTT.